The next 26 T cell receptor beta chains were all read from a single sample in a study of read filtering for tumor transcriptome and immune sequencing. From roughly 390 ng of RNA, a library with molecular barcoded alpha/delta and beta/gamma adaptors was made. In TCRdb, the reads were re-called with MiXCR into one record per CDR3 protein. The table records about 46,000 distinct CDR3 sequences, less than 20% of them present only once. The specimen sequenced was a population of CD138-negative cells sorted from bone marrow. These receptors were collected from a donor at least 40 years old with multiple myeloma.

Worth noting for this clonotype: Since a much larger clone is just one base distant, this may be a read error. This chain connects TRBV7-9 to TRBJ2-1; D gene uncertain. Germline V lookup: CDR1 SEHNR, CDR2 FQNEAQ (reference sequence). This CDR3 spans 14 amino acids. V lost 5 bases to trimming and J lost 12 bases, with 20 bases between them. The CDR3 reads CASSPTPGQHGQFF. In DNA form, the CDR3 reads TGTGCCAGCAGCCCAACTCCTGGCCAGCATGGGCAGTTCTTC. Based on the CDR3 plus reference TRBV7-9 and TRBJ2-1, the full variable domain is DTGVSQNPRHKITKRGQNVTFRCDPISEHNRLYWYRQTLGQGPEFLTYFQNEAQLEKSRLLSDRFSAERPKGSFSTLEIQRTEQGDSAMYLCASSPTPGQHGQFFGPGTRLTVL.

This clonotype was found many times. This rearrangement joins TRBV7-2 to TRBJ2-1; D call uncertain. The V and J ends lost 0 bases and 7 bases respectively, with 7 bases between them. Germline V CDR1 and CDR2: SGHTA, FQGNSA. This CDR3 is built from 13 residues. CDR3 region: CASSLAQINEQFF. The CDR3 coding sequence is TGTGCCAGCAGCTTAGCACAGATAAATGAGCAGTTCTTC.

On this clonotype itself: A read error may account for a junction end that differs from germline. The rearrangement uses TRBV7-9 and TRBJ1-3; 7 bases are a match to TRBD1. This CDR3 region has 12 residues. Per germline, CDR1 SEHNR and CDR2 FQNEAQ (reference sequence). As DNA, the CDR3 is TGTGCCAGCAGCCCGCAAAGACAGGGTTGGCATTTT. Amino acid sequence: CASSPQRQGWHF. The full variable domain, completed using reference TRBV7-9 and TRBJ1-3, is DTGVSQNPRHKITKRGQNVTFRCDPISEHNRLYWYRQTLGQGPEFLTYFQNEAQLEKSRLLSDRFSAERPKGSFSTLEIQRTEQGDSAMYLCASSPQRQGWHFGEGSWLTVV.

The V gene is TRBV3-1, the J gene TRBJ2-3, with TRBD1 identical over 7 bases. Germline lookup yields CDR1 LGHDT and CDR2 YNNKEL (reference sequence). V lost 2 bases to trimming and J lost 0 bases; unmatched junction nucleotides: 5. This CDR3 contains 16 residues. DNA of the CDR3: TGTGCCAGCAGCCAAAACAGGGGATTTAGCACAGATACGCAGTATTTT. As protein: CASSQNRGFSTDTQYF.

The table lists this clonotype with many counts. The gene calls are TRBV29-1 and TRBJ2-5; 12 bases map to TRBD2. Trimming cost V 6 bases and J 3 bases; bases outside gene matches: 2. The CDR3 covers 13 residues. CDR1 is SQVTM and CDR2 is ANQGSEA in the germline V gene. The CDR3, as DNA: TGCAGCGTATGGACTAGCGGGAAAGAGACCCAGTACTTC. The encoded protein is CSVWTSGKETQYF.

A remark on this clonotype: A read error may be the cause here, since a much bigger clone is one base away. This chain joins TRBV29-1 and TRBJ2-1; 7 nucleotides line up with TRBD2. The CDR3 contains 13 residues. The V gene's germline CDR1 is SQVTM and CDR2 ANQGSEA. CDR3 DNA sequence: TGCAGCATTGAAGCGGGACGAGGCGATGAGCGGTTCTTC. It encodes CSIEAGRGDERFF.

The sample holds many counts of this clonotype. The chain has TRBV20-1 and TRBJ2-3, with 10 bases fitting TRBD2. The germline V gene has CDR1 DFQATT and CDR2 SNEGSKA (reference sequence). The CDR3 spans 18 residues. J lost 6 bases, V lost 2 bases, and 17 bases had no gene match. The CDR3 spells CSARNRGVAGGTGDTQYF. The CDR3 DNA is TGCAGTGCTAGAAACAGGGGAGTAGCGGGAGGAACGGGGGATACGCAGTATTTT.

The chain carries TRBV7-9 and TRBJ2-1, with D possibly matching TRBD2 (6 bases). V shed 2 bases and J shed 8 bases, with 19 bases lying between them. Germline V gives CDR1 SEHNR, CDR2 FQNEAQ (reference sequence). CDR3 length: 16 amino acids. CDR3 DNA sequence: TGTGCCAGCAGCTTAAGAATGAGCGGGTCACGGCATGAGCAGTTCTTC. Translation gives CASSLRMSGSRHEQFF.

To note about this clonotype: Since a much larger clone is just one base distant, this may be a read error. This chain links TRBV27 with TRBJ2-7; perhaps TRBD2 as D (6 bases). V was cut by 2 bases and J by 6 bases, with 11 bases left in between. This CDR3 has 13 amino acids. CDR1 and CDR2 from the germline V gene are MNHEY and SMNVEV (reference sequence). The CDR3 DNA sequence: TGTGCCAGCAGTTTAAGTAGGAGGGCCGAGCAGTACTTC. It is translated as CASSLSRRAEQYF.

In its sample, this clonotype is medium-sized (0.01 to 0.1%). A junction boundary mismatches the germline segment, possibly from a read error. Here the CDR3 reads CASSLAVFSYNEQFF. DNA of the CDR3: TGTGCCAGCAGCTTGGCAGTGTTCTCCTACAATGAGCAGTTCTTC. The chain recombines TRBV5-1 with TRBJ2-1; the D is unclear. Germline V gene sequence: CDR1 SGHRS, CDR2 YFSETQ. The CDR3 length is 15 residues.

This chain links TRBV7-2 with TRBJ2-1; a possible D gene is TRBD1 (5 bases). Germline assignment: CDR1 SGHTA and CDR2 FQGNSA. There are 16 residues in the CDR3. V lost 5 bases and J 0 bases, leaving 14 bases between the germline ends. CDR3 coding DNA: TGTGCCAGCAGCAATCCCAGGGTCCCCTCCTACAATGAGCAGTTCTTC. The encoded protein is CASSNPRVPSYNEQFF.

The chain joins TRBV15 to TRBJ1-2; D not resolved. V lost 0 bases, J lost 6 bases, and 11 bases lay in between. CDR3 length: 14 amino acids. CDR1 is LNHNV and CDR2 is YYDKDF in the germline V gene (reference sequence). The CDR3 DNA is TGTGCCACCAGCAGAGATCTGGCCGCCGATGGCTACACCTTC. Amino acid sequence: CATSRDLAADGYTF.

In this sample, this clonotype turned up many times. The J gene is TRBJ2-4, the V gene TRBV4-1; TRBD2 matches at 15 bases. Trimming at V came to 0 bases and at J to 16 bases, leaving 7 bases not matched to a gene. The CDR3 spans 15 residues. Per germline, CDR1 MGHRA and CDR2 YSYEKL. CDR3 amino acids: CASSQDRTSGRAVYF. The DNA of the CDR3 is TGCGCCAGCAGCCAAGATAGGACTAGCGGGAGGGCCGTTTACTTC.

There are many counts of this clonotype. This chain connects TRBV4-3 to TRBJ2-1; TRBD2 aligns across 7 bases. CDR3 length equals 15 residues. The junction had 6 bases not matched to a gene; V was cut back by 0 bases and J by 7 bases. Germline assignment: CDR1 LGHNA and CDR2 YSLEER. The CDR3 loop is CASSQEPGLMNEQFF. CDR3 coding DNA: TGCGCCAGCAGCCAAGAACCGGGACTAATGAATGAGCAGTTCTTC.

Ten or more counts support this clonotype. This rearrangement joins TRBV6-5 to TRBJ2-5; TRBD1 matches at 12 bases. This CDR3 is built from 17 residues. Germline V CDR1 and CDR2: MNHEY, SVGAGI. Trimming removed 2 bases from V and 7 bases from J; junction bases left unmatched: 11. The CDR3 DNA reads as TGTGCCAGCAGTTACGTACCGGGACAGGGGGCGATGGGGACCCAGTACTTC. Translating it yields CASSYVPGQGAMGTQYF.

This clonotype was observed many times. The rearrangement links TRBV29-1 to TRBJ1-1; maybe TRBD1 (6 bases). This CDR3 has 13 amino acids. The V gene's germline CDR1 is SQVTM and CDR2 ANQGSEA. The V end was cut by 4 bases, the J end by 3 bases, with 12 bases between. CDR3 sequence: CSVALDSYTEAFF. DNA of the CDR3: TGCAGCGTTGCACTGGACAGCTACACTGAAGCTTTCTTT.

This rearrangement joins TRBV20-1 to TRBJ2-7; 8 nucleotides align to TRBD2. CDR1 and CDR2 (germline): DFQATT, SNEGSKA (reference sequence). The trim removed 0 bases at V and 5 bases at J, leaving 15 bases unmatched. The CDR3 has 17 residues. DNA for the CDR3: TGCAGTGCTAGAGATGCTGGGGGGAAAGCGGGAGACCACGAGCAGTACTTC. Amino acid sequence: CSARDAGGKAGDHEQYF.

Note on this clonotype: A much more abundant neighbour one base away suggests this may be a read error. The V and J genes are TRBV7-8 and TRBJ2-5; D gene unclear. CDR1 and CDR2 from the germline V gene are SGHVS and FQNEAQ. V was clipped by 3 bases and J by 2 bases, with 7 bases between them. This CDR3 has 13 amino acids. The chain's CDR3 is CASSFLSQETQYF. CDR3 coding DNA: TGTGCCAGCAGCTTCTTGTCTCAAGAGACCCAGTACTTC.

This clonotype was seen many times. The chain joins TRBV4-1 to TRBJ2-2, with 9 bases aligning to TRBD1. The length of the CDR3 is 19 residues. CDR1 MGHRA and CDR2 YSYEKL come from the germline V gene. Losses at the gene ends were 4 bases for V and 5 bases for J; bases not matched to a gene: 17. The CDR3 spells CASSRLQEPGQGGTGELFF. DNA for the CDR3: TGCGCCAGCAGCCGGCTCCAGGAGCCGGGACAGGGAGGGACCGGGGAGCTGTTTTTT.

The sample holds many counts of this clonotype. This sequence joins TRBV7-2 and TRBJ2-5; 9 bases agree with TRBD2. V was pared by 2 bases and J by 4 bases, with 5 bases of the junction left unmatched. Germline V gives CDR1 SGHTA, CDR2 FQGNSA. This CDR3 spans 15 amino acids. The CDR3 protein is CASSLFRTSVETQYF. The DNA of the CDR3 is TGTGCCAGCAGCTTATTTCGGACTAGCGTAGAGACCCAGTACTTC. The entire variable domain, with the rest obtained from reference TRBV7-2 and TRBJ2-5, is as follows: GAGVSQSPSNKVTEKGKDVELRCDPISGHTALYWYRQSLGQGLEFLIYFQGNSAPDKSGLPSDRFSAERTGGSVSTLTIQRTQQEDSAVYLCASSLFRTSVETQYFGPGTRLLVL.

This clonotype was observed at least ten times. This rearrangement joins TRBV7-6 to TRBJ2-3, with 13 bases aligning to TRBD2. Germline V gene lookup returns CDR1 SGHVS and CDR2 FNYEAQ. J lost 7 bases, V lost 6 bases, and 7 bases had no gene match. There are 15 residues in the CDR3. The CDR3 DNA is TGTGCCAGCAGTCAAACAGGGACTAGCGGGAATACGCAGTATTTT. This gives the protein CASSQTGTSGNTQYF.

This chain joins TRBV19 and TRBJ1-1; the D gene is possibly TRBD1 (5 bases). This CDR3 comprises 14 residues. Germline V gene lookup returns CDR1 LNHDA and CDR2 SQIVND (reference sequence). V dropped 11 bases and J dropped 7 bases, with 23 bases sitting between them. CDR3 DNA: TGTGCCTGTCGCGGGGCAGGGCGAACCAATGAAGCTTTCTTT. As protein: CACRGAGRTNEAFF.

V and J are TRBV29-1 and TRBJ2-3; D is uncertain. This CDR3 is 12 amino acids long. CDR1 SQVTM and CDR2 ANQGSEA come from the germline V gene. V was trimmed by 4 bases and J by 4 bases, leaving 9 bases between them. The CDR3 loop reads CSVVLEADTQYF. Here the CDR3 DNA reads TGCAGCGTTGTATTAGAAGCAGATACGCAGTATTTT.

Note on this clonotype: This sequence may be a read error, since a much larger clone differs from it by one base. The genes are TRBV29-1 and TRBJ2-5; tentative D call: TRBD2 (6 bases). Trimming left V 4 bases short and J 9 bases short, with 21 bases between. CDR1 is SQVTM and CDR2 is ANQGSEA in the germline V gene. CDR3 length: 14 amino acids. CDR3: CSVVPGLAHRAQYF. As DNA, the CDR3 is TGCAGCGTTGTTCCGGGACTCGCACATAGGGCCCAGTACTTC.

Points on this clonotype: This may be a read error, as it is one base from a much larger clone. The rearrangement joins TRBV19 to TRBJ2-1; D is uncertain. This CDR3 comprises 15 residues. The germline CDR1 and CDR2 sequences are LNHDA and SQIVND (reference sequence). Trimming cost V 3 bases and J 8 bases, with 17 bases left between them. The CDR3 nucleotides are TGTGCCAGTAGTATCCTCTCGACCGAATACGATGAGCAGTTCTTC. This sequence encodes CASSILSTEYDEQFF.

In its sample, this clonotype was seen many times. The chain joins TRBV5-1 to TRBJ2-1, with D possibly TRBD2 on 6 matching bases. V shed 7 bases and J shed 2 bases, with 22 bases lying between them. The CDR3 spans 17 residues. Germline V gives CDR1 SGHRS, CDR2 YFSETQ. The CDR3 is CASGGTTSGSTYNEQFF. In DNA form, the CDR3 reads TGCGCCAGCGGCGGGACGACTAGTGGCAGCACCTACAATGAGCAGTTCTTC.